These T cell receptor beta chains were read from a single sample in a study of cytomegalovirus exposure and HLA in healthy donors. Measured with immunoSEQ multiplex PCR; TCRdb has only the in-frame clones, and not every one. The repertoire holds 150,000 to 200,000 clones, with 65% to 90% as singletons. The material sequenced was PBMCs. The receptor set was obtained from a man aged 50 to 60 in good health and CMV-seropositive. Both conserved end residues are part of each CDR3. Fields, in order: D gene, J gene, V gene, clone size, CDR3 DNA, CDR3 protein. A D gene is named only where the DNA matches it firmly. Only part of the rows carry a size: once, few, many, or a class if the clone is expanded.

D: .; J: TRBJ2-1; V: TRBV10-1; size: .; DNA: TGCGCCAGCAGTGACCAAATAGAATCCCCCTACAATGAGCAGTTCTTC; CDR3: CASSDQIESPYNEQFF
D: TRBD1; J: TRBJ1-1; V: TRBV29-1; size: few; DNA: TGCAGCGTTGATCGGACAGGGGGTCTTTACACTGAAGCTTTCTTT; CDR3: CSVDRTGGLYTEAFF
D: .; J: TRBJ2-1; V: TRBV5-8; size: .; DNA: TGTGCCAGCAGCCCCACAACGAATGAGCAGTTCTTC; CDR3: CASSPTTNEQFF
D: TRBD1; J: TRBJ1-2; V: TRBV14; size: .; DNA: TGTGCCAGCAGCCAGGACGATTGGACAGGGAGGGAGGGTGATGGCTACACCTTC; CDR3: CASSQDDWTGREGDGYTF
D: TRBD1; J: TRBJ2-3; V: TRBV6-6; size: .; DNA: TGTGCCAGCAGCCAGACAGGGTTAGGGACAGATACGCAGTATTTT; CDR3: CASSQTGLGTDTQYF
D: .; J: TRBJ1-1; V: TRBV27; size: .; DNA: TGTGCCAGCAGTCCCTGGACAGAGAACACTGAAGCTTTCTTT; CDR3: CASSPWTENTEAFF
D: .; J: TRBJ2-1; V: TRBV5-4; size: .; DNA: TGTGCCAGCAGGGACATAAGCTACAATGAGCAGTTCTTC; CDR3: CASRDISYNEQFF
D: .; J: TRBJ1-6; V: TRBV6-1; size: .; DNA: TGTGCCAGCAGGCAGGGGTTGGATAATTCACCCCTCCACTTT; CDR3: CASRQGLDNSPLHF
D: TRBD2; J: TRBJ2-2; V: TRBV10-3; size: once; DNA: TGTGCCATCAAGGCGACTAGCGGGGGCAATACCGGGGAGCTGTTTTTT; CDR3: CAIKATSGGNTGELFF
D: TRBD1; J: TRBJ2-7; V: TRBV12-5; size: .; DNA: TGTGCTAGTGGCCGAGACAGGGGGACCTACGAGCAGTACTTC; CDR3: CASGRDRGTYEQYF
D: .; J: TRBJ1-1; V: TRBV5-1; size: .; DNA: TGCGCCAGCAGCTTGGCTGGGGCATCGAACACTGAAGCTTTCTTT; CDR3: CASSLAGASNTEAFF
D: .; J: TRBJ1-1; V: TRBV5-6; size: .; DNA: TGTGCCAGCAGAGGTGTTAGGGGGTTCGTGAGGAACACTGAAGCTTTCTTT; CDR3: CASRGVRGFVRNTEAFF
D: .; J: TRBJ1-4; V: TRBV5-1; size: .; DNA: TGCGCCAGCAGCTTGGACAGGGCTAATGAAAAACTGTTTTTT; CDR3: CASSLDRANEKLFF
D: TRBD1; J: TRBJ2-1; V: TRBV10-1; size: once; DNA: TGCGCCAGCAGTGGACAGGGGTACTCCTACAATGAGCAGTTCTTC; CDR3: CASSGQGYSYNEQFF
D: .; J: TRBJ1-1; V: TRBV11-2; size: .; DNA: TGTGCCAGCAGCTTAGGGGGGCTTAGTACGCAGGGTGGTTTCTTT; CDR3: CASSLGGLSTQGGFF
D: TRBD1; J: TRBJ2-3; V: TRBV6-1; size: .; DNA: TGTGCCAGCAGTGAAGCGGTCAAACAGGGGTACACAGATACGCAGTATTTT; CDR3: CASSEAVKQGYTDTQYF
D: .; J: TRBJ2-2; V: TRBV10-1; size: once; DNA: TGCGCCAGCAGTGAGTCGAGGGCGGTGCCCGGGGAGCTGTTTTTT; CDR3: CASSESRAVPGELFF
D: TRBD2; J: TRBJ2-1; V: TRBV5-1; size: .; DNA: TGCGCCAGCAGCGGAAGGACTAGCGGGGGGAATGAGCAGTTCTTC; CDR3: CASSGRTSGGNEQFF
D: TRBD2; J: TRBJ2-5; V: TRBV9; size: .; DNA: TGTGCCAGCAGCGTAGGGGGACTAGCGGGAGGGTTGGAGACCCAGTACTTC; CDR3: CASSVGGLAGGLETQYF
D: TRBD2; J: TRBJ2-3; V: TRBV5-1; size: .; DNA: TGCGCCAGCAGCTCTAGCGGGGGGGCGGGAGATACGCAGTATTTT; CDR3: CASSSSGGAGDTQYF
D: TRBD2; J: TRBJ2-1; V: TRBV9; size: .; DNA: TGTGCCAGCAGCGTGGGACTAGGGCCCTTCGGGCAGTTCTTC; CDR3: CASSVGLGPFGQFF
D: .; J: TRBJ1-2; V: TRBV5-4; size: .; DNA: TGTGCCAGCAGCCCCGGAGGCGGCGAAGCTAACTATGGCTACACCTTC; CDR3: CASSPGGGEANYGYTF
D: TRBD2; J: TRBJ2-5; V: TRBV7-9; size: few; DNA: TGTGCCAGCAGCGTTAGTAGCGGGGGGGCCCCTAAGACCCAGTACTTC; CDR3: CASSVSSGGAPKTQYF
D: .; J: TRBJ1-1; V: TRBV29-1; size: .; DNA: TGCAGCGCCGGTCGAAACACTGAAGCTTTCTTT; CDR3: CSAGRNTEAFF
D: TRBD2; J: TRBJ2-5; V: TRBV5-6; size: .; DNA: TGTGCCAGCAGCTTGGTAAGCGGGGGGGCCTGGGAGACCCAGTACTTC; CDR3: CASSLVSGGAWETQYF
D: .; J: TRBJ1-2; V: TRBV19; size: .; DNA: TGTGCCAGTAGTATAGATCGGCCAGGGCTCTATGGCTACACCTTC; CDR3: CASSIDRPGLYGYTF
D: TRBD1; J: TRBJ1-2; V: TRBV6-5; size: .; DNA: TGTGCCAGCACCCAGGGGGGTTATGGCTACACCTTC; CDR3: CASTQGGYGYTF
D: TRBD1; J: TRBJ2-1; V: TRBV9; size: .; DNA: TGTGCCAGCAGCGTGGAGGGACAGGACTACAATGAGCAGTTCTTC; CDR3: CASSVEGQDYNEQFF
D: .; J: TRBJ2-5; V: TRBV5-1; size: .; DNA: TGCGCCAGCAGCTTGGGCGGGCAGGAGACCCAGTACTTC; CDR3: CASSLGGQETQYF
D: .; J: TRBJ1-2; V: TRBV28; size: .; DNA: TGTGCCAGCAGTTCCCTAGAGGTAGGCTACACCTTC; CDR3: CASSSLEVGYTF
D: .; J: TRBJ2-7; V: TRBV7-9; size: .; DNA: TGTGCCAGCAGAGGCGGGGCTAGTACGGGGGAGCAGTACTTC; CDR3: CASRGGASTGEQYF
D: TRBD2; J: TRBJ2-1; V: TRBV5-4; size: .; DNA: TGTGCCAGCAGCTTGATAGGGAGGGATGAGCAGTTCTTC; CDR3: CASSLIGRDEQFF
D: .; J: TRBJ2-7; V: TRBV19; size: .; DNA: TGTGCCAGTAGTATCGGGATTAGCCGGGCTGCCTACGAGCAGTACTTC; CDR3: CASSIGISRAAYEQYF
D: TRBD1; J: TRBJ1-2; V: TRBV29-1; size: .; DNA: TGCAGCGCCCCGCTCCCGGACAGGGGTAACTATGGCTACACCTTC; CDR3: CSAPLPDRGNYGYTF
D: .; J: TRBJ1-2; V: TRBV7-8; size: once; DNA: TGTGCCAGCAGCTTAGGGCAGGGCTATGGCTACACCTTC; CDR3: CASSLGQGYGYTF
D: .; J: TRBJ1-1; V: TRBV6-5; size: .; DNA: TGTGCCAGCAGTAGAGACACTGAAGCTTTCTTT; CDR3: CASSRDTEAFF
D: TRBD2; J: TRBJ2-2; V: TRBV7-8; size: .; DNA: TGTGCCAGCAGCTTAGTAATTTGGAGCGGGAGTACCACCGGGGAGCTGTTTTTT; CDR3: CASSLVIWSGSTTGELFF
D: TRBD2; J: TRBJ2-3; V: TRBV19; size: .; DNA: TGTGCCAGTAGTATTAGGGCTAGCGGGCTCGGCACAGATACGCAGTATTTT; CDR3: CASSIRASGLGTDTQYF
D: TRBD2; J: TRBJ2-1; V: TRBV7-9; size: few; DNA: TGTGCCAGCAGCCCCGGGACTAGCCCAGCTGATGAGCAGTTCTTC; CDR3: CASSPGTSPADEQFF
D: TRBD1; J: TRBJ1-2; V: TRBV7-9; size: .; DNA: TGTGCCAGCAGCTCCGCGGGACAGGGGATTACCTATGGCTACACCTTC; CDR3: CASSSAGQGITYGYTF
D: TRBD2; J: TRBJ2-7; V: TRBV14; size: .; DNA: TGTGCCAGCAGCCGGGGGGGACTAGGCTACGAGCAGTACTTC; CDR3: CASSRGGLGYEQYF
D: TRBD2; J: TRBJ2-3; V: TRBV19; size: once; DNA: TGTGCCAGTAGTGGGGGACTAGCGGAGGACACAGATACGCAGTATTTT; CDR3: CASSGGLAEDTDTQYF
D: .; J: TRBJ2-1; V: TRBV10-3; size: .; DNA: TGTGCCATCAGTGAGTCACTTCTAGAGGAGCAGTTCTTC; CDR3: CAISESLLEEQFF
D: TRBD1; J: TRBJ2-5; V: TRBV27; size: .; DNA: TGTGCCAGCAGTCATACAGGGGGTCTCCAAGAGACCCAGTACTTC; CDR3: CASSHTGGLQETQYF
D: .; J: TRBJ2-1; V: TRBV5-1; size: .; DNA: TGCGCCAGCAGCCCCCCGGGGACCTACAATGAGCAGTTCTTC; CDR3: CASSPPGTYNEQFF
D: .; J: TRBJ1-4; V: TRBV14; size: once; DNA: TGTGCCAGCAGCCAAGAGGGATGGGCAGGGGAAAAACTGTTTTTT; CDR3: CASSQEGWAGEKLFF
D: .; J: TRBJ2-3; V: TRBV30; size: once; DNA: TGTGCCTGGGGTACAGGAGTTCACACAGATACGCAGTATTTT; CDR3: CAWGTGVHTDTQYF
D: .; J: TRBJ2-1; V: TRBV29-1; size: .; DNA: TGCAGCGTTGGCGCCCTGGAGCAGTTCTTC; CDR3: CSVGALEQFF
D: .; J: TRBJ1-2; V: TRBV27; size: .; DNA: TGTGCCAGCAGCCCCGCAGGGGTTAATGGCTACACCTTC; CDR3: CASSPAGVNGYTF
D: TRBD1; J: TRBJ1-2; V: TRBV2; size: .; DNA: TGTGCCGGAGAGGACAGGGGAGCTTTCTATGGCTACACCTTC; CDR3: CAGEDRGAFYGYTF
D: .; J: TRBJ1-1; V: TRBV6-5; size: .; DNA: TGTGCCAGCAGTTACTTCAAGGACTCCACTGAAGCTTTCTTT; CDR3: CASSYFKDSTEAFF
D: TRBD1; J: TRBJ2-1; V: TRBV14; size: .; DNA: TGTGCCAGCAGCCAAGCCTCCCGGACAGGGGGCAGTGAGCAGTTCTTC; CDR3: CASSQASRTGGSEQFF
D: TRBD1; J: TRBJ1-1; V: TRBV6-1; size: .; DNA: TGTGCCAGCAGAAGGACAGGGGTTGAGAGCACTGAAGCTTTCTTT; CDR3: CASRRTGVESTEAFF
D: .; J: TRBJ1-2; V: TRBV12-2; size: .; DNA: TGTGCAAGTCGCACCCCCCCCGTGGGGACAGGAGGTGGCTACACCTTC; CDR3: CASRTPPVGTGGGYTF
D: .; J: TRBJ1-1; V: TRBV6-4; size: once; DNA: TGTGCCAGCAGCCCGGGGGATGGTATAGGGAACACTGAAGCTTTCTTT; CDR3: CASSPGDGIGNTEAFF